This TCR beta chain was captured by sequencing in a study of blood T cell repertoires in COVID-19. As for the study in general: COVID-19 samples from acute and convalescent phases originated in the United States, Italy and Spain.

Assay: immunoSEQ multiplex PCR; the TCRdb copy retains only in-frame clones and omits some. The data contain 130,000 or so clones, around 82% of them singletons. In germline, CDR1 is MNHEY, CDR2 SVGAGI. Between the trimmed V and J ends, which lost 7 bases and 1 base, there was a span of 14 bases. This CDR3 comprises 15 residues. Sequencing input: peripheral blood. The receptor's source is a man older than 75 with active or convalescent COVID-19. This rearrangement joins TRBV6-5 to TRBJ1-5, with a tentative D call TRBD1 (6 bases). The DNA of the CDR3 is TGTGCCAGCAAAGAACAGGGTGTGAGCAATCAGCCCCAGCATTTT. Residues: CASKEQGVSNQPQHF.